These 25 T cell receptor beta chains share one sample of origin, sequenced in a study of blood T cell repertoires in COVID-19. The method was immunoSEQ multiplex PCR; TCRdb's version includes in-frame clones alone and lacks a portion of them. The sample contains 160,000 or so clones, around 84% of which appear only once. Sequenced material: peripheral blood. The receptors were sampled from a woman between 50 and 59 years old with acute or convalescent COVID-19.

The rearrangement links TRBV28 to TRBJ2-2; D is undetermined. V lost 6 bases to trimming and J lost 5 bases, with 10 bases between them. Per germline, CDR1 MDHEN and CDR2 SYDVKM. The CDR3 is 13 residues long. This CDR3 is CASRKHPTGELFF. In DNA form, the CDR3 reads TGTGCCAGCAGAAAACACCCAACCGGGGAGCTGTTTTTT. The full variable domain, its missing parts supplied by reference TRBV28 and TRBJ2-2, is DVKVTQSSRYLVKRTGEKVFLECVQDMDHENMFWYRQDPGLGLRLIYFSYDVKMKEKGDIPEGYSVSREKKERFSLILESASTNQTSMYLCASRKHPTGELFFGEGSRLTVL.

The chain links TRBV12-3 or TRBV12-4 to TRBJ2-7; 8 bases fit TRBD1. CDR3 length: 12 residues. After removal of 2 bases from V and 12 bases from J, the junction contained 6 bases not matched to a gene. CDR3 in DNA: TGTGCCAGCAGTTTACAGGGGGCCGTGCTGTACTTC. Its protein is CASSLQGAVLYF.

This chain uses TRBV4-1 with TRBJ2-5; maybe TRBD1 (6 bases). This CDR3 has 14 residues. V was clipped by 4 bases and J by 10 bases, with 19 bases between them. Germline CDR1 and CDR2: MGHRA and YSYEKL. The CDR3 bases are TGCGCCAGCAGCCCGAATTATCAACAGGGTGACCAGTACTTC. Translated: CASSPNYQQGDQYF.

In its sample, this clone was seen once. The chain combines TRBV28 with TRBJ2-5; tentative D call: TRBD1 (5 bases). The V end was cut by 5 bases, the J end by 2 bases, with 21 bases between. This CDR3 has 17 residues. Germline loops: CDR1 MDHEN, CDR2 SYDVKM. The CDR3 is CASSPLIPGLGQETQYF. The DNA of the CDR3 is TGTGCCAGCAGTCCCCTCATCCCAGGGTTGGGGCAAGAGACCCAGTACTTC.

This clone was seen only once. V and J are TRBV5-1 and TRBJ1-1, with 8 bases aligning to TRBD1. The V gene's germline CDR1 is SGHRS and CDR2 YFSETQ. Trimming cost V 4 bases and J 0 bases; bases outside gene matches: 2. This CDR3 has 14 amino acids. The CDR3 coding sequence is TGCGCCAGCAGCCCAGGGGGCTTGAACACTGAAGCTTTCTTT. Translated, it gives CASSPGGLNTEAFF.

About this clone: This may come from a read error, since a much larger clone is one base off. This sequence joins TRBV3-1 (or the pseudogene TRBV3-2) and TRBJ1-1; 7 bases fit TRBD1. V lost 5 bases and J lost 4; bases outside the gene matches: 4. The CDR3 consists of 13 residues. The germline gives CDR1 LGHDT, CDR2 YNNKEL (reference sequence). This chain's CDR3 is CASSSQGSTEAFF. The CDR3, as DNA: TGTGCCAGCAGCTCACAGGGGAGCACTGAAGCTTTCTTT.

The gene calls are TRBV6-6 and TRBJ2-3; 9 bases line up with TRBD2. Germline V CDR1 and CDR2: MNHNY, SVGAGI (reference sequence). CDR3 size: 15 residues. Trimming at V came to 6 bases and at J to 1 base, leaving 5 bases not matched to a gene. The chain's CDR3 is CASRIAGDGTDTQYF. CDR3 DNA sequence: TGTGCCAGCAGGATAGCGGGGGACGGCACAGATACGCAGTATTTT.

The chain carries TRBV11-2 and TRBJ2-1; 7 bases fit TRBD1. Germline V gives CDR1 SGHAT, CDR2 FQNNGV. The CDR3 is 14 residues long. The V segment lost 7 bases and the J segment 4 bases; nucleotides outside the gene matches: 7. CDR3 DNA sequence: TGTGCCAGCAACGGACAGGAACTATACAATGAGCAGTTCTTC. It is translated as CASNGQELYNEQFF.

The chain joins TRBV5-4 to TRBJ2-2, with 9 nucleotides matching TRBD2. V gave up 4 bases and J gave up 8 bases; unmatched junction bases: 12. There are 16 residues in the CDR3. Germline CDR1 is SGHNT and CDR2 is YYREEE (reference sequence). This CDR3 reads CASSLKTSGMSGELFF. As DNA, the CDR3 is TGTGCCAGCAGCCTGAAGACTAGCGGAATGTCAGGGGAGCTGTTTTTT.

This chain connects TRBV7-3 to TRBJ1-6; TRBD1 matches 7 bases. This CDR3 spans 13 amino acids. Germline V gene data show CDR1 as SGHTA and CDR2 as FQGTGA. Germline trimming cut 6 bases from V and 7 bases from J; bases unmatched to any gene: 3. The DNA for the CDR3 is TGTGCCAGCAGGTGGACAGGAAATTCACCCCTCCACTTT. It encodes CASRWTGNSPLHF.

The chain couples TRBV6-5 to TRBJ1-6, with D maybe TRBD1 (6 bases). V lost 9 bases, J lost 5 bases, and 14 bases lay in between. Per germline, CDR1 MNHEY and CDR2 SVGAGI. This CDR3 contains 14 residues. CDR3 region: CASSPRTDNSPLHF. The CDR3 DNA reads as TGTGCCAGTTCCCCGAGGACAGATAATTCACCCCTCCACTTT.

The rearrangement uses TRBV30 and TRBJ1-2; TRBD1 is a possible D gene (5 bases). V gave up 3 bases and J gave up 7 bases, with 18 bases separating them. The germline V gene has CDR1 GTSNPN and CDR2 SVGIG (reference sequence). The length of the CDR3 is 14 residues. The CDR3 reads CAWSPQLGGFGYTF. CDR3 coding DNA: TGTGCCTGGAGCCCGCAGCTGGGGGGTTTTGGCTACACCTTC.

The gene calls are TRBV5-4 and TRBJ2-2, with 7 bases that match TRBD2. The V and J ends lost 3 bases and 2 bases, in that order; junction bases with no gene match: 4. This CDR3 has 15 residues. Germline lookup yields CDR1 SGHNT and CDR2 YYREEE (reference sequence). In DNA form, the CDR3 reads TGTGCCAGCAGCTCGCCGGGACTAAACACCGGGGAGCTGTTTTTT. This codes for CASSSPGLNTGELFF.

J is TRBJ1-3 and V is TRBV19, with 7 bases identical to TRBD1. The CDR3 consists of 13 residues. With V trimmed by 8 bases and J by 4 bases, 5 bases remained unmatched. Germline V gene data show CDR1 as LNHDA and CDR2 as SQIVND (reference sequence). The DNA of the CDR3 is TGTGCCAGTGGATCAGGGGGAGGAAACACCATATATTTT. Translated, it gives CASGSGGGNTIYF.

The chain couples TRBV11-1 to TRBJ1-3; no clear D. Germline loops: CDR1 SGHAT, CDR2 FQDESV (reference sequence). The CDR3 sequence is 15 residues long. V dropped 2 bases and J dropped 2 bases, with 10 bases sitting between them. CDR3 sequence (DNA): TGTGCCAGCAGCTTAAGAAGAGTCCCTGGAAACACCATATATTTT. Encoded protein: CASSLRRVPGNTIYF.

The genes are TRBV19 and TRBJ2-1; D ambiguous. This CDR3 is built from 14 residues. Looked up from germline, CDR1 is LNHDA and CDR2 is SQIVND (reference sequence). Between the trimmed V and J ends, which lost 6 bases and 4 bases, there was a span of 13 bases. The CDR3: CASRSSTPYNEQFF. The CDR3 coding sequence is TGTGCCAGTAGATCATCCACACCTTACAATGAGCAGTTCTTC. Full variable domain (outside the CDR3, taken from reference TRBV19 and TRBJ2-1): DGGITQSPKYLFRKEGQNVTLSCEQNLNHDAMYWYRQDPGQGLRLIYYSQIVNDFQKGDIAEGYSVSREKKESFPLTVTSAQKNPTAFYLCASRSSTPYNEQFFGPGTRLTVL.

The genes are TRBV6-5 and TRBJ1-1; D gene uncertain. Trimming took 0 bases from V and 6 from J, leaving 8 bases between them. Germline lookup yields CDR1 MNHEY and CDR2 SVGAGI. CDR3 length: 13 residues. The CDR3 region has the DNA TGTGCCAGCAGTTACTCTCTGGGAGCTGAAGCTTTCTTT. Translated, it gives CASSYSLGAEAFF.

The chain links TRBV6-5 to TRBJ1-2, with unresolved D. The germline V gene has CDR1 MNHEY and CDR2 SVGAGI. Trimming stripped 7 bases from V and 8 bases from J, with 20 bases between. The CDR3 length is 14 residues. CDR3 loop: CASNANSGLRGYTF. In DNA form, the CDR3 reads TGTGCCAGCAACGCTAATTCAGGTCTGCGCGGCTACACCTTC.

The chain is built from TRBV4-3 and TRBJ1-2, with 8 positions matching TRBD1. V dropped 1 base and J dropped 0; count of bases not matched to a gene: 7. The germline gives CDR1 LGHNA, CDR2 YSLEER. This CDR3 spans 17 amino acids. The CDR3 DNA follows: TGCGCCAGCAGCCAAGCAATCAGGGGGCCATCTAACTATGGCTACACCTTC. Translation gives CASSQAIRGPSNYGYTF.

This chain uses TRBV7-2 with TRBJ2-1; possible D gene TRBD2, 5 bases. The CDR3 extends over 13 amino acids. Trimming pared 3 bases from V and 10 bases from J, leaving 13 bases between. Germline assignment: CDR1 SGHTA and CDR2 FQGNSA. The CDR3 loop is CASSLNSVQEQFF. CDR3 nucleotide sequence: TGTGCCAGCAGCTTGAATAGCGTACAAGAGCAGTTCTTC.

The chain joins TRBV6-5 to TRBJ2-5; 7 bases line up with TRBD1. The germline CDR1 and CDR2 sequences are MNHEY and SVGAGI. The CDR3 extends over 11 amino acids. V was pared by 6 bases and J by 5 bases, with 0 bases of the junction left unmatched. CDR3 sequence: CASRQGETQYF. Written as DNA, the CDR3 is TGTGCCAGCAGACAGGGGGAGACCCAGTACTTC.

The rearrangement links TRBV5-1 to TRBJ2-3; 7 bases map to TRBD2. Germline trimming cut 0 bases from V and 5 bases from J; bases unmatched to any gene: 6. Germline lookup yields CDR1 SGHRS and CDR2 YFSETQ. The CDR3 covers 15 residues. CDR3 DNA sequence: TGCGCCAGCAGCTTGGACGGGACTACGAAAGATACGCAGTATTTT. Its protein is CASSLDGTTKDTQYF.

The chain couples TRBV5-1 to TRBJ2-1; the D gene is possibly TRBD2 (5 bases). Germline CDR1 is SGHRS and CDR2 is YFSETQ. V lost 5 bases and J 6 bases, leaving 9 bases between the germline ends. This CDR3 has 12 amino acids. This chain's CDR3 is CASRSEGNEQFF. The CDR3 nucleotides are TGCGCCAGCAGGAGCGAGGGCAATGAGCAGTTCTTC.

V usage is TRBV6-5 and J usage is TRBJ2-5; TRBD2 aligns across 12 bases. The CDR3 loop spans 14 amino acids. The germline V gene has CDR1 MNHEY and CDR2 SVGAGI. V lost 8 bases, J lost 2 bases, and 3 bases stayed unmatched. The CDR3 spells CASGLAGSQETQYF. The DNA for the CDR3 is TGTGCCAGCGGACTAGCGGGGAGTCAAGAGACCCAGTACTTC.

The chain is built from TRBV20-1 and TRBJ2-3; 8 positions agree with TRBD2. After removal of 3 bases from V and 5 bases from J, the junction contained 13 bases not matched to a gene. The CDR3 length is 16 residues. Per the germline V gene, CDR1 is DFQATT and CDR2 is SNEGSKA (reference sequence). CDR3: CSASWKTGGVGDTQYF. The DNA of the CDR3 is TGCAGTGCTAGTTGGAAAACGGGGGGGGTTGGAGATACGCAGTATTTT.